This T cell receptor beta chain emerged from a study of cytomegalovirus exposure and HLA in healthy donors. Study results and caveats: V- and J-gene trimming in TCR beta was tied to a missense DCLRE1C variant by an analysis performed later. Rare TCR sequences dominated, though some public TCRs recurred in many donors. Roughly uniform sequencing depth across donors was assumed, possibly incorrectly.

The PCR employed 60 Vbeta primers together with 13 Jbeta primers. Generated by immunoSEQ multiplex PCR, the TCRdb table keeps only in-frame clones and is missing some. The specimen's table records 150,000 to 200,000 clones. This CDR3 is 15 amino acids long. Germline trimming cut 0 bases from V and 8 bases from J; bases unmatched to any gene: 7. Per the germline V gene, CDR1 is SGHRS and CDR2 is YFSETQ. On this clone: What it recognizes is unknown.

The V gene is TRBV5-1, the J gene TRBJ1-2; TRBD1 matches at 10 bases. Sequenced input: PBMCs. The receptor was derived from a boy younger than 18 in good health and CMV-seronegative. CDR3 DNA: TGCGCCAGCAGCTTGGCGGGACAGGGGACCAAAGGCTACACCTTC. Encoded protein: CASSLAGQGTKGYTF. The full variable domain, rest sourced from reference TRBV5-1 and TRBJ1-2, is KAGVTQTPRYLIKTRGQQVTLSCSPISGHRSVSWYQQTPGQGLQFLFEYFSETQRNKGNFPGRFSGRQFSNSRSEMNVSTLELGDSALYLCASSLAGQGTKGYTFGSGTRLTVV.